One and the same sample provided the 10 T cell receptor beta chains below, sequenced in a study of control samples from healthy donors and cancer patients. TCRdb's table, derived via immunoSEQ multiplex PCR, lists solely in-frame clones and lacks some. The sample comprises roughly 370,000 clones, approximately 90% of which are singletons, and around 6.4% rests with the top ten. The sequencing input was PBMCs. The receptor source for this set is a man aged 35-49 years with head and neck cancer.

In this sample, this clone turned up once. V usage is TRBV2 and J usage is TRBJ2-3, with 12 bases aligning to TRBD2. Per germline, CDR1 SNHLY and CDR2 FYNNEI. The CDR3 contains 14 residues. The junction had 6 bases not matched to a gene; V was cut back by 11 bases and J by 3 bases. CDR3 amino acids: CAVSSGRATDTQYF. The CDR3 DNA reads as TGTGCCGTTTCTAGCGGGAGGGCGACAGATACGCAGTATTTT.

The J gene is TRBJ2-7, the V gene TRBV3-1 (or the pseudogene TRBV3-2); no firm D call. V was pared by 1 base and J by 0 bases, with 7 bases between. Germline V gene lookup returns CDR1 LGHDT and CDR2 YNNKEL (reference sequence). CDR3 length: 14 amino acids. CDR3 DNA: TGTGCCAGCAGCCAAGTGGACCGCTCCTACGAGCAGTACTTC. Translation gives CASSQVDRSYEQYF.

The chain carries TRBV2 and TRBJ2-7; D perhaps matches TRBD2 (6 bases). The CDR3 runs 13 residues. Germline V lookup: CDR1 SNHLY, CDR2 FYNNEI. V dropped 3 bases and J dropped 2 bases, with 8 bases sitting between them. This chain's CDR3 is CASSDSGAYEQYF. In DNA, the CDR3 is TGTGCCAGCAGTGATAGCGGAGCCTACGAGCAGTACTTC. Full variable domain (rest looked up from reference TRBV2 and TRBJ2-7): EPEVTQTPSHQVTQMGQEVILRCVPISNHLYFYWYRQILGQKVEFLVSFYNNEISEKSEIFDDQFSVERPDGSNFTLKIRSTKLEDSAMYFCASSDSGAYEQYFGPGTRLTVT.

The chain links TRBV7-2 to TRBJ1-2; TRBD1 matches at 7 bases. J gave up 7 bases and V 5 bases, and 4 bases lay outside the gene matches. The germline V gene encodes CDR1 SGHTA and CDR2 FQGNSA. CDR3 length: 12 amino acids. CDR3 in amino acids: CASSTRDSGYTF. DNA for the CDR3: TGTGCCAGCAGCACCCGGGACAGTGGCTACACCTTC. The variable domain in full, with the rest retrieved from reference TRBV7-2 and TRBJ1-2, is GAGVSQSPSNKVTEKGKDVELRCDPISGHTALYWYRQSLGQGLEFLIYFQGNSAPDKSGLPSDRFSAERTGGSVSTLTIQRTQQEDSAVYLCASSTRDSGYTFGSGTRLTVV.

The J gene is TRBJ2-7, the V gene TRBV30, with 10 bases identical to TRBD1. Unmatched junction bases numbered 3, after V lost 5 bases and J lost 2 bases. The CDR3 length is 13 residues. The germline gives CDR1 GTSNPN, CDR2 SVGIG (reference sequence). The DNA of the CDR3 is TGTGCCTGGGGACAGGGGGGCCCCTACGAGCAGTACTTC. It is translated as CAWGQGGPYEQYF.

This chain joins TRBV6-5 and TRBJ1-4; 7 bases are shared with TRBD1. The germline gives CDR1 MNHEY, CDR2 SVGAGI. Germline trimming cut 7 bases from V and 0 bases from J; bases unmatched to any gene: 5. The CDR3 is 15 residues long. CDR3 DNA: TGTGCCAGCACCCAAGGACAGGCAACTAATGAAAAACTGTTTTTT. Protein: CASTQGQATNEKLFF.

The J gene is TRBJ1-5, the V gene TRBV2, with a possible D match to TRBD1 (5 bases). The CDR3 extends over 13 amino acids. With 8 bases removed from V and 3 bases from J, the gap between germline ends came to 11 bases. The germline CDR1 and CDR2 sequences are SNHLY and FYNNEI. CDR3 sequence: CASRRQNNQPQHF. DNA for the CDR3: TGTGCCAGCCGTCGACAGAACAATCAGCCCCAGCATTTT.

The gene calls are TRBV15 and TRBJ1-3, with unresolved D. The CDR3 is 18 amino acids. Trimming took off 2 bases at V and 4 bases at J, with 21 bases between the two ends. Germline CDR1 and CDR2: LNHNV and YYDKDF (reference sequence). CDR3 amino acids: CATSRPNPPRARGNTIYF. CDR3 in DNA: TGTGCCACCAGCAGACCTAATCCACCTAGAGCTAGAGGAAACACCATATATTTT.

For the CDR3, the DNA is TGTGCCAGCAGTTTAACAGGGGTAATACCTGAAGCTTTCTTT. Translated, it gives CASSLTGVIPEAFF. The V gene is TRBV28, the J gene TRBJ1-1; 7 bases line up with TRBD1. J was trimmed by 6 bases and V by 2 bases; bases with no gene match: 6. The CDR3 runs to 14 residues. Germline V gene lookup returns CDR1 MDHEN and CDR2 SYDVKM.

CDR3 protein: CASSNNGGQGVHEQFF. Written as DNA, the CDR3 is TGTGCCAGCAGCAACAACGGGGGACAGGGAGTCCATGAGCAGTTCTTC. The chain combines TRBV5-8 with TRBJ2-1; 9 nucleotides agree with TRBD1. Germline trimming cut 4 bases from V and 8 bases from J; bases unmatched to any gene: 13. The CDR3 is 16 amino acids. The germline gives CDR1 SGHTS, CDR2 YDEGEE.